A selection of T cell receptor beta chains follows, all from one sample in a study of cytomegalovirus exposure and HLA in healthy donors. Sequencing was performed with immunoSEQ multiplex PCR; in TCRdb, only in-frame clones are kept and a portion is missing. Altogether roughly 100,000 clones are present, about an eighth being singletons, with the ten largest covering roughly a sixth. The sequenced sample consisted of PBMCs. The receptors here all came from a man aged 40-50 years in good health and CMV-seropositive. CDR3s include the opening cysteine and the closing phenylalanine or tryptophan. D genes are given only for firm matches. Only part of the rows carry a size: once, few, many, or a class if the clone is expanded.

CDR3aa	CDR3nt	v_gene	j_gene	d_gene	abundance
CAISALGGSHEQYF	TGTGCCATCAGTGCCCTCGGAGGGAGCCACGAGCAGTACTTC	TRBV10-3	TRBJ2-7	.	.
CASSLGQRRATNEKLFF	TGCGCCAGCAGCTTGGGACAGCGACGCGCAACTAATGAAAAACTGTTTTTT	TRBV5-1	TRBJ1-4	.	few
CASSNDRGQDEKLFF	TGCGCCAGCAGCAACGACAGGGGGCAGGATGAAAAACTGTTTTTT	TRBV5-1	TRBJ1-4	TRBD1	.
CAGSWDIGSYNEQFF	TGTGCCGGCTCCTGGGACATTGGCTCCTACAATGAGCAGTTCTTC	TRBV2	TRBJ2-1	.	few
CAWTLGLAYEQFF	TGTGCCTGGACCTTGGGACTAGCCTATGAGCAGTTCTTC	TRBV30	TRBJ2-1	TRBD2	.
CASSPPGTSGREETQYF	TGTGCCAGCAGCCCCCCCGGGACTAGCGGGAGGGAAGAGACCCAGTACTTC	TRBV9	TRBJ2-5	TRBD2	few
CASSQEVLLAGAYEQYF	TGCGCCAGCAGCCAAGAGGTCCTTCTAGCGGGAGCGTACGAGCAGTACTTC	TRBV4-3	TRBJ2-7	TRBD2	few
CASSLGGLAGVTDF	TGTGCCAGCAGCTTAGGGGGGCTAGCGGGAGTTACGGACTTC	TRBV7-9	TRBJ2-7	TRBD2	.
CASSPREGSNQPQHF	TGCGCCAGCAGCCCCCGGGAGGGGAGCAATCAGCCCCAGCATTTT	TRBV4-3	TRBJ1-5	.	few
CASSHWDRDYGYTF	TGTGCCAGCAGCCATTGGGACAGGGACTATGGCTACACCTTC	TRBV7-9	TRBJ1-2	TRBD1	.
CASSLALSDSLLFSFDEQYF	TGTGCCAGCAGCTTAGCTCTTTCGGACAGCCTTTTATTTTCGTTCGACGAGCAGTACTTC	TRBV7-2	TRBJ2-7	.	few
CSVTREPKDWQFF	TGCAGCGTGACCCGGGAGCCCAAGGACTGGCAGTTCTTC	TRBV29-1	TRBJ2-1	.	few
CASSSILTSGQETQYF	TGTGCCAGCAGCTCTATACTGACTAGCGGTCAAGAGACCCAGTACTTC	TRBV7-8	TRBJ2-5	TRBD2	.
CASARRGVSSGANVLTF	TGTGCCAGCGCTCGCCGGGGAGTCTCCTCTGGGGCCAACGTCCTGACTTTC	TRBV7-2	TRBJ2-6	.	few
CASSPTGAEETQYF	TGTGCCAGTAGTCCAACAGGGGCGGAAGAGACCCAGTACTTC	TRBV19	TRBJ2-5	TRBD1	few
CASNSAGGWTEAFF	TGTGCCAGCAACTCGGCAGGGGGCTGGACTGAAGCTTTCTTT	TRBV7-9	TRBJ1-1	TRBD1	.
CASSLRGRGLAGVEQYF	TGTGCCAGCAGCTTACGGGGTAGGGGACTAGCGGGAGTAGAGCAGTACTTC	TRBV7-8	TRBJ2-7	TRBD2	.
CASSWNSYTDTQYF	TGCGCCAGCAGTTGGAACAGCTATACAGATACGCAGTATTTT	TRBV5-1	TRBJ2-3	.	.
CASSLAGGSNEQFF	TGCGCCAGCAGCTTGGCGGGGGGTTCCAATGAGCAGTTCTTC	TRBV5-1	TRBJ2-1	TRBD2	few
CASSSGSLAGGQETQYF	TGCGCCAGCAGCTCTGGATCCCTAGCGGGAGGACAAGAGACCCAGTACTTC	TRBV5-1	TRBJ2-5	TRBD2	.
CASSGQGLANVLTF	TGTGCCAGCAGTGGACAGGGTCTAGCCAACGTCCTGACTTTC	TRBV2	TRBJ2-6	TRBD1	.
CASSLSVTISGNTIYF	TGTGCCAGCAGCCTATCAGTGACAATCTCTGGAAACACCATATATTTT	TRBV7-9	TRBJ1-3	.	few
CASSVSQPSTAGNIQYF	TGTGCCAGCAGCGTTAGCCAACCCTCAACTGCCGGGAACATTCAGTACTTC	TRBV7-9	TRBJ2-4	.	.
CASSDGSDFSYEQYF	TGTGCCAGTAGTGACGGGAGCGACTTCTCCTACGAGCAGTACTTC	TRBV19	TRBJ2-7	.	.
CASSLGQYEQYF	TGCGCCAGCAGCCTCGGACAGTACGAGCAGTACTTC	TRBV5-1	TRBJ2-7	.	.
CASSLEAGNEQFF	TGCGCCAGCAGCCTAGAGGCAGGGAATGAGCAGTTCTTC	TRBV4-1	TRBJ2-1	.	.
CASSQDRLNTEAFF	TGCGCCAGCAGCCAGGACAGACTAAACACTGAAGCTTTCTTT	TRBV5-1	TRBJ1-1	.	few
CASSYAGVGEKLFF	TGTGCCAGCAGCTACGCAGGGGTGGGCGAAAAACTGTTTTTT	TRBV5-6	TRBJ1-4	.	.
CASSVRQGRGTGELFF	TGTGCCAGTAGTGTACGACAGGGGAGAGGAACCGGGGAGCTGTTTTTT	TRBV19	TRBJ2-2	TRBD1	few
CASNNGVNYGYTF	TGTGCCAGCAACAACGGGGTGAACTATGGCTACACCTTC	TRBV6-5	TRBJ1-2	.	few
CASSPPGGYSTDTQYF	TGTGCCAGCTCACCACCGGGAGGCTACAGCACAGATACGCAGTATTTT	TRBV18	TRBJ2-3	.	.
CASSLGGGMNTEAFF	TGTGCCAGCAGCTTGGGGGGGGGAATGAACACTGAAGCTTTCTTT	TRBV5-6	TRBJ1-1	.	.
CASRGTGHEKLFF	TGTGCCAGCCGGGGGACAGGGCACGAAAAACTGTTTTTT	TRBV19	TRBJ1-4	TRBD1	few
CASSPSFPKDTQYF	TGCGCCAGCAGCCCCAGTTTTCCCAAAGATACGCAGTATTTT	TRBV5-1	TRBJ2-3	.	few
CASHITGLLTGELFF	TGTGCCAGCCATATAACGGGACTCCTAACCGGGGAGCTGTTTTTT	TRBV6-1	TRBJ2-2	.	.
CASSLLGQLGGYGYTF	TGTGCCAGCAGTTTATTAGGCCAGCTGGGGGGCTATGGCTACACCTTC	TRBV28	TRBJ1-2	.	.
CASSSNSIETQYF	TGTGCCAGCAGTTCCAACAGTATAGAGACCCAGTACTTC	TRBV28	TRBJ2-5	.	few
CASSLGTGAGYTF	TGTGCCAGCAGCTTAGGGACAGGGGCCGGCTACACCTTC	TRBV7-2	TRBJ1-2	TRBD1	few